This TCR beta chain was found in a study of monozygotic twins with inflammatory bowel disease. Whole-study findings and limits: T cell subtypes were not distinguishable in this analysis.

Every TCR library consumed around 4,000 ng of total RNA. Reprocessing the 5' RACE reads, TCRdb reports a single entry for every CDR3 protein and omits DNA. Its table lists approximately 330,000 distinct CDR3 sequences. To note about this clonotype: Its antigen is still unknown.

Sequenced input: blood. The source of this sequence is a human donor with ulcerative colitis or Crohn's disease, or a healthy co-twin of an affected twin (not recorded which).

The CDR3: CAPIRATTNEKLFF. The chain recombines TRBV12-3 or TRBV12-4 with TRBJ1-4. The CDR3 has 14 amino acids.